This T cell receptor beta chain was profiled in a study of cytomegalovirus exposure and HLA in healthy donors (dated by TCRdb to about 2017). With regard to the full study: An earlier analysis of some 620 of the donors reported 276 Gb of sequence data and around 110 million unique TCR beta sequences obtained from some 200 million T cells. Approximately 310 gigabases of sequencing data and around 87 million unique TCR sequences were included in an early release covering under 650 HLA-typed donors. Among the roughly 400 genotyped donors, 75% to 90% belonged to the genetic ancestry cluster associated with self-reported Caucasian donors. The study aimed to test whether signatures of past pathogen exposure could be identified by cataloging public T cell receptors. The study used immunosequencing to profile the T cell repertoires of some 600 subjects and linked those repertoires to cytomegalovirus serostatus. Along with the approximately 650-subject first cohort, a separate validation cohort of 120 different subjects was used. The study combined high-throughput TCR immunosequencing, statistical association of individual TCRs with disease status, and machine learning to predict cytomegalovirus infection status. A later analysis re-examined previously published TCR beta repertoires from more than 550 donors and added high-resolution HLA genotyping to investigate patterns of TCR occurrence. Rather than using new phenotypic data, the later analysis identified candidate immune exposures from TCR beta sequences and from how often those sequences occurred across donors. An earlier analysis of around 580 of the donors used high-throughput TCR beta sequencing to judge whether each TCR beta V gene segment behaved as functional or pseudogenic. Alongside the repertoire data, information on donor age, sex, ethnicity and CMV serostatus was compiled. A later genetic analysis used genome-wide SNP genotypes for about 60% of the roughly 700 donors, treating that subset as a discovery cohort. All discovery cohort repertoires had been generated on a single sequencing platform. HLA typing included class I and class II loci at four-digit resolution. Typing coverage differed by locus: A, B, C, DRB1 and DQB1 were typed in about 629-640 donors, DQA1 in 522, DPA1 in 600 to 610, and DPB1 in just under 490. A handful of DR-DQ haplotypes were handled as single units for association and clustering because linkage in the cohort was strong. Among 398 genotyped donors of the cohort, an average of roughly 230,000 unique TCR beta nucleotide sequences was sequenced per donor, of which roughly 18% were non-productive.

The CDR3, from cysteine to phenylalanine, totals 13 residues. The read is trimmed to its CDR3 DNA, 39 bases read in frame from base 1. CDR1 GTSNPN and CDR2 SVGIG were looked up in the germline V gene (reference sequence). Trimming accounts for 8 bases at V and 7 bases at J, while the number of junction bases matched to no gene is 9. In total, fewer than 750 healthy bone marrow donors made up the cohort. At the time of sampling, every cohort member was nominally healthy, though immune exposures that went unrecorded were likely present. The donor was CMV seronegative and belonged to the group of several hundred seronegative cohort members. A peripheral blood sample was provided by each donor, and peripheral blood mononuclear cells were used for TCR beta sequencing. Genomic DNA was extracted from the blood cell samples with the Qiagen DNeasy Blood Extraction Kit. Libraries came from the immunoSEQ multiplex PCR assay. For the multiplex PCR, a mixture combining 60 forward primers for TCR Vbeta segments and 13 reverse primers for TCR Jbeta segments was used. Amplification of the CDR3 region of rearranged TCR beta genes was performed with a multiplex PCR assay on genomic DNA. Amplified TCR beta libraries were sequenced as 87-base-pair reads on the Illumina HiSeq System. The study's processing was this. A later analysis counted about 80 million unique TCR beta chains across the 690 or so repertoires, and roughly 10 million of these chains were shared by at least two donors. Raw reads were error-corrected and collapsed into unique sequences by a nearest-neighbor algorithm in which closely related sequences were merged to remove PCR and sequencing errors. CDR3 sequences were aligned to IMGT reference sequences to assign V, D and J gene segments. For a sequence to be retained, a match of at least six nucleotides to both a V gene segment and a J gene segment was required. Rearrangements were called productive when the CDR3 lacked stop codons and stayed in frame with V and J; all others were non-productive. CDR3 was defined according to IMGT convention as the region running from the second conserved V-encoded cysteine to the conserved J-encoded phenylalanine. Sequences without an unambiguous match to a single V gene segment were excluded from the earlier analysis of about 600 of the donors. An earlier analysis of some 500 of the donors classified V segments as functional when productive rearrangements were above 56.7% and as segregating when the standard deviation between donors was above 5%. To diagnose cytomegalovirus status from the catalog of TCR beta chain sequences, a statistical classification framework was built. A later analysis assigned V and J genes by comparing TCR nucleotide sequences with IMGT/GENE-DB human TR gene sequences. In a later analysis, CDR3 sequences and most-parsimonious VDJ recombination scenarios were assigned using the TCRdist pipeline. In a later analysis, each TCR beta chain was defined by its CDR3 amino acid sequence together with its V-gene family, and reads without a unique V-gene family were excluded. A later analysis removed 592 highly shared, low-generation-probability nucleotide sequences to deal with suspected cross-contamination and a sequencing artifact. In a later analysis, a clonal expansion index was calculated for each public chain from normalized within-repertoire ranks of inferred template counts. In a later analysis, generation probabilities were computed with a VDJ recombination model fitted to out-of-frame rearrangements, and the resulting probabilities were checked against IGoR. In a later analysis, TCR-TCR, TCR-HLA and TCR-CMV co-occurrence was scored with hypergeometric tests, and a repertoire-size bias correction was applied to TCR pairs. False discovery rates were estimated in a later analysis by permuting HLA or CMV assignments 20 times. In a later analysis, co-occurring TCRs were grouped using DBSCAN, and TCRdist sequence similarity was added for clustering within HLA-allele-positive subsets. Co-occurrence clustering excluded repertoires with fewer than 30,000 or more than 120,000 public chains, plus five with anomalous nucleotide sharing. TCRdb's version of the immuneACCESS table is confined to in-frame rearrangements and falls short of the full clone set. An unresolved V gene accounts for under half of the shortfall where checked; the remainder is of unknown origin. The V and J calls and clone size are taken from that table; D and trimming were inferred from the DNA. This sample gives over 150,000 clones in total; approximately 83% of them show up just once. More than 1% of the sample lies in the top ten.

Study-wide conclusions, independent of this receptor: Several of the top co-occurrence clusters appeared to be linked to parvovirus B19, influenza, CMV and Epstein-Barr virus, according to a later analysis. In a later analysis, most CMV-associated TCR beta chains were found to appear HLA-restricted, with HLA associations seemingly driven largely by CMV exposure. Because some donors lacked HLA typing at each locus, the association tests relied only on the typed subset. Some IMGT-functional V segments, including TRBV6-2 and TRBV6-3, could not be told apart with the 87-base-pair reads, so those segments were excluded. The study listed 150 to 200 TCR beta chains as associated with cytomegalovirus. In a later analysis, HLA-associated TCR beta chains were found to be more clonally expanded and to have lower generation probabilities than equally common non-associated chains. In both the original and validation cohorts, the classifier was reported to diagnose cytomegalovirus status with high specificity and sensitivity. According to a later analysis, TCR association rates differed among HLA loci, with DRB1 alleles showing the most associated TCRs and HLA-C alleles showing the fewest. While some public TCRs were present in many individuals, most TCR sequences turned up only very rarely across donors. A further reported finding was that TCR beta sequences accurately predicted the HLA-A and HLA-B alleles for most subjects in the first cohort. For the cohort, immune exposure information was limited to CMV serostatus. About 17 rarely observed V segments, including chromosome 9 orphons, were excluded from the earlier analysis of approximately 600 of the donors because counts were too low. Sequencing depth was assumed to be roughly uniform across donors in the presence/absence analyses, though that assumption may not hold. At a false discovery rate of 0.05, a later analysis linked some 18,000 TCR beta sequences to specific HLA alleles. An association between a missense DCLRE1C variant and V-gene and J-gene trimming of TCR beta chains was found in a later genetic analysis and replicated in an independent cohort. In vitro tests confirmed that a few of the cytomegalovirus-associated TCR beta chains recognize cytomegalovirus antigens. According to the authors, the approach could potentially be generalized to other disease states and immunological phenotypes. When HLA alleles, especially DR and DQ, strongly co-occurred, TCR associations were difficult to assign to individual alleles. Linkage disequilibrium might explain the correlated functional status among segregating V segments, but an unknown experimental factor could not be excluded. Only TCR beta chains were sequenced in this cohort, and the absence of alpha or paired-chain data limited detectable features. The sequencing pipeline was judged likely to have produced a cluster of highly shared sequence variants as a technical artifact. An earlier analysis of roughly 570 of the donors showed that most TCR beta V segments appeared in productive rearrangements either about 87% or about 30% of the time, which broadly matched IMGT annotations. Compared with the approximately 600-donor mean, donors in an Asian-associated ancestry cluster had fewer N-insertions in productive TCRs, according to a later genetic analysis.

This clone was found a few times. The antigen it binds to is not known. Base qualities are not at hand, and no much larger clone is one base apart. This receptor chain uses TRBV30 and TRBJ2-1, with 9 bases matching TRBD2. This TCR was recovered from a boy between 2 and 10 years old in good health and CMV-seronegative. Sample: PBMCs. The CDR3 protein: CASQRGVGNEQFF. The sequenced DNA: TGTGCCAGTCAGCGGGGGGTAGGAAATGAGCAGTTCTTC.